This TCR beta chain was observed in a study of blood T cell repertoires in COVID-19. Clones were sequenced by immunoSEQ multiplex PCR, and TCRdb holds only the in-frame ones, with some missing. The sample records around 250,000 clones, 85% to 90% being singletons. CDR1 and CDR2 from the germline V gene are SGHDT and YYEEEE. The ends were cut back, 4 bases at V and 8 bases at J, with 14 bases in the middle. The CDR3 is made up of 13 amino acids. The clonotype comes from a woman aged 70-85 years with active or convalescent COVID-19. The sample was peripheral blood. The chain has TRBV5-6 and TRBJ2-3, with D perhaps matching TRBD2 (5 bases). The CDR3, as DNA: TGTGCCAGCAGCCCGCCACGGGCGGGTACGCAGTATTTT. This sequence encodes CASSPPRAGTQYF.